One T cell receptor (beta chain) is described in this entry. It lacks a known antigen. The sample holds no much larger clone one base away, and base qualities are not on file. The donors were healthy, HIV-negative adults who had no recently reported acute infections or vaccinations. Every donor was a Caucasian adult living in Nashville, Tennessee, USA. CD4+ T cells were enriched through magnetic negative selection, after which naive cells were positively selected on CD45RA and the remaining negative fraction served as the memory subset. After blood collection by leukapheresis, PBMCs were isolated using Ficoll-Histopaque density gradient centrifugation and then cryopreserved in the vapor phase of liquid nitrogen. Analytical flow cytometry was used to check the purity and quantity of each magnetically sorted T cell population. Each sorted fraction had its genomic DNA isolated and then quantified by UV absorbance on a Nanodrop 2000c.

Unmatched junction bases come to 2, with V trimmed by 4 bases and J by 3 bases. The CDR3 runs 15 amino acids, cysteine and phenylalanine included. Of all the DNA, just the CDR3 is kept, 45 bases in frame from base 1. CDR1 MNHEY and CDR2 SVGAGI were looked up in the germline V gene. This entry belongs to a study of shared clonotypes between healthy human individuals (dated by TCRdb to about 2020). Background for the entire study: A few men and a couple of women, aged 18 to 49 years, made up the cohort. For each donor, CD4 naive and CD4 memory were each run on three plates, CD8 naive on two plates, and CD8 memory on one plate. To estimate repertoire size and how much clonotypes are shared between individuals, the study performed deep sequencing of blood TCR repertoires from five healthy adults. To increase sequencing depth and limit assay-specific biases, TCR repertoire library preparation and sequencing were carried out by different laboratories using diverse techniques. Between about 0.94 and 8.9 billion PBMCs per donor were obtained by leukapheresis.

Using the deep immunoSEQ assay, multiplex PCR amplified TCR CDR3 regions from genomic DNA. Extracted genomic DNA from each cell subset was distributed evenly across all wells of several immunoSEQ 96-well plates, and each plate was treated as a replicate. Each replicate PCR for sorted subsets received roughly 0.2 ug genomic DNA, equal to tens of thousands of T cell genomes. Purified libraries were measured with a Qubit 3.0 fluorometer, size-checked on a Bioanalyzer 2100, and measured again with the KAPA Library Quantification kit. A separate single-read 150-cycle Illumina NextSeq 550 flow cell was used to sequence each immunoSEQ 96-well plate. For the original study's pipeline: Because the immunoSEQ output included only junctional sequences and no quality scores, the filtering could not be the same as the filtering used for full-length reads. To assign V/J genes and CDR3, sequences were annotated against IMGT germline references using PyIR, a Python wrapper for IgBLAST v1.9. Any read was removed if the V/J assignment was weak (E-value above 1e-6), the CDR3 was missing, or the read contained stop codons, out-of-frame junctions, or ambiguous translated residues. V3J clonotypes were defined by identical inferred V gene, J gene, and CDR3 amino acid sequence. To compute the percentage overlap between repertoires, the number of shared unique clonotypes was divided by the size of the smaller repertoire. RTK rarefaction, the Chao1 estimator, and Recon v2.1 estimates of unobserved clonotypes were used to assess repertoire richness. For all TCRbeta clonotypes obtained by the gDNA method from several donors, generation probabilities were computed with OLGA. The table comes from immuneACCESS by way of TCRdb, which keeps in-frame sequences with V and J called. Part of the clones is missing from these tables; in studies checked, under half for an unresolved V gene and the rest for unknown reasons. V and J calls and clone size follow that table, whereas D and trimming were derived from the DNA. This sample comprises approximately 2.1 million clones, more than 80% of them detected only once. 0.39% of the sample is in the top ten clones.

Study-level results and caveats: The genetic and exposure-history diversity represented was limited by the small number of donors. Naive subsets generally had larger estimated clonotype richness than memory subsets did. Only blood was sampled, and tissue TCR repertoires likely differ from those in blood. Even with the large sequencing depth, rarefaction of the sorted-subset datasets indicated that sequencing was incomplete. Compared with non-shared clonotypes, the clonotypes found in all four sorted-subset donors had higher generation probabilities. Pairwise subsampling indicated that sequencing depth was expected to affect the degree of clonotype sharing among donors. Sharing across a few donors was observed for around 5% of naive CD4, 3% to 3.5% of naive CD8, about 2.3% of memory CD4, and around 0.42% of memory CD8 clonotypes.

This TCR was recovered from a man between 18 and 35 years old in good health. Some clones in this sample may be carry-over from other donors' samples. The sample consisted of naive CD4+ T cells from PBMCs. This specimen's cell subset or site label, interpreted: CD45RA+ positively selected. The rearranged segments are TRBV6-5 and TRBJ1-6, with 8 middle bases fitting TRBD1. The nucleotide sequence reads TGTGCCAGCAGTTCCGGGACAGGCTATAATTCACCCCTCCACTTT. Its amino acids are CASSSGTGYNSPLHF.